These 17 T cell receptor beta chains were sequenced from one sample in a study of blood T cell repertoires in COVID-19. Profiled with immunoSEQ multiplex PCR; TCRdb holds only in-frame clones, not every one. The data contain around 190,000 clones, 82% of them singletons. The sequenced sample was peripheral blood. Every receptor here comes from an older woman with COVID-19, enrolled during active disease.

This chain connects TRBV6-4 to TRBJ1-1, with D uncertain. CDR1 is MRHNA, CDR2 SNTAGT, per germline. This CDR3 has 13 residues. V shed 4 bases and J shed 1 base, with 7 bases lying between them. CDR3 sequence reads: CASSANRNTEAFF. For the CDR3, the DNA is TGTGCCAGCAGTGCTAACAGGAACACTGAAGCTTTCTTT.

The chain has TRBV27 and TRBJ1-2, with D perhaps matching TRBD1 (5 bases). CDR3 size: 15 residues. The germline V and J ends were trimmed by 9 bases and 2 bases, with 19 bases remaining between them. Germline lookup yields CDR1 MNHEY and CDR2 SMNVEV (reference sequence). In DNA, the CDR3 is TGTGCCAGTTCGACCTGGGGGGAACAGAACTATGGCTACACCTTC. It specifies CASSTWGEQNYGYTF.

In DNA, the CDR3 is TGTGCCAGCAGCTTATTGGGACTAGCATTGGAGACCCAGTACTTC. Its translation is CASSLLGLALETQYF. J is TRBJ2-5 and V is TRBV11-2; 9 nucleotides align to TRBD2. The CDR3 is 15 residues long. Trimming cost V 2 bases and J 5 bases; bases outside gene matches: 6. The germline gives CDR1 SGHAT, CDR2 FQNNGV.

J is TRBJ2-1 and V is TRBV28, with D tentatively TRBD2 (5 bases). The CDR3 extends over 12 amino acids. Germline CDR1 is MDHEN and CDR2 is SYDVKM. The V gene lost 6 bases and the J gene lost 5 bases, with 8 bases spanning the gap. The CDR3 region is CASRRDNNEQFF. The CDR3 DNA is TGTGCCAGCAGGAGGGATAACAATGAGCAGTTCTTC. The full variable domain, its missing parts supplied by reference TRBV28 and TRBJ2-1, is DVKVTQSSRYLVKRTGEKVFLECVQDMDHENMFWYRQDPGLGLRLIYFSYDVKMKEKGDIPEGYSVSREKKERFSLILESASTNQTSMYLCASRRDNNEQFFGPGTRLTVL.

Here the CDR3 DNA reads TGTGCCAGCAGCTTAAATCCGGGGAACACCGGGGAGCTGTTTTTT. Amino acid sequence: CASSLNPGNTGELFF. The V gene is TRBV7-2, the J gene TRBJ2-2; D gene unclear. V gave up 2 bases and J gave up 1 base, with 8 bases separating them. The CDR3 runs 15 residues. Germline CDR1 reads SGHTA; CDR2 reads FQGNSA. Using reference TRBV7-2 and TRBJ2-2 for the parts outside the CDR3, the full variable domain is GAGVSQSPSNKVTEKGKDVELRCDPISGHTALYWYRQSLGQGLEFLIYFQGNSAPDKSGLPSDRFSAERTGGSVSTLTIQRTQQEDSAVYLCASSLNPGNTGELFFGEGSRLTVL.

The CDR3 nucleotides are TGTGCCAGCAGCTTAACTCCGGGCGGGACCCAGGTCTTGGATGGCTACACCTTC. This gives the protein CASSLTPGGTQVLDGYTF. This chain joins TRBV7-9 and TRBJ1-2; tentatively, D is TRBD1 (5 bases). CDR3 length: 18 residues. Germline lookup yields CDR1 SEHNR and CDR2 FQNEAQ (reference sequence). Trimming took 2 bases from V and 6 from J, leaving 25 bases between them.

The chain uses TRBV19 and TRBJ2-2; 7 nucleotides align to TRBD1. The V and J ends lost 3 bases and 0 bases, in that order; junction bases with no gene match: 4. The CDR3 is 16 amino acids. Germline loops: CDR1 LNHDA, CDR2 SQIVND (reference sequence). The CDR3 nucleotides read TGTGCCAGTAGTATGACAGGGTTGACGAACACCGGGGAGCTGTTTTTT. Protein product: CASSMTGLTNTGELFF. Looking up the rest from reference TRBV19 and TRBJ2-2 gives the full variable domain: DGGITQSPKYLFRKEGQNVTLSCEQNLNHDAMYWYRQDPGQGLRLIYYSQIVNDFQKGDIAEGYSVSREKKESFPLTVTSAQKNPTAFYLCASSMTGLTNTGELFFGEGSRLTVL.

Remarks on this clone: A much larger clone is a single base away; this may be a read error. This chain links TRBV4-3 with TRBJ2-1; 12 bases map to TRBD2. Germline V lookup: CDR1 LGHNA, CDR2 YSLEER. This CDR3 has 16 amino acids. The V and J ends lost 3 bases and 0 bases, in that order; junction bases with no gene match: 0. CDR3 sequence: CASSQGLAGSYNEQFF. CDR3 DNA sequence: TGCGCCAGCAGCCAGGGACTAGCGGGCTCCTACAATGAGCAGTTCTTC.

The gene calls are TRBV28 and TRBJ2-3, with D perhaps TRBD1 (5 bases). CDR1 and CDR2 (germline): MDHEN, SYDVKM. Trimming left V 6 bases short and J 1 base short, with 14 bases between. CDR3 size: 15 residues. DNA for the CDR3: TGTGCCAGCAGGGAGTGGGGCGTCGGCACAGATACGCAGTATTTT. Translating it yields CASREWGVGTDTQYF.

CDR3 sequence: CASCRTGGYGYTF. In DNA form, the CDR3 reads TGTGCCAGCTGCCGGACAGGGGGATATGGCTACACCTTC. The chain employs TRBV28 and TRBJ1-2; 10 positions agree with TRBD1. V lost 8 bases, J lost 5 bases, and 5 bases stayed unmatched. This CDR3 has 13 amino acids. Germline V gene data show CDR1 as MDHEN and CDR2 as SYDVKM.

This clone was counted only a few times. The chain combines TRBV19 with TRBJ1-1; TRBD1 agrees at 8 bases. Germline CDR1 reads LNHDA; CDR2 reads SQIVND (reference sequence). There are 15 residues in the CDR3. Unmatched junction bases numbered 5, after V lost 1 base and J lost 4 bases. This CDR3 reads CASSIGDRSATEAFF. The CDR3 DNA reads TGTGCCAGTAGTATAGGGGACAGGTCGGCCACTGAAGCTTTCTTT.

The chain uses TRBV9 and TRBJ2-5; 15 nucleotides align to TRBD2. Germline V lookup: CDR1 SGDLS, CDR2 YYNGEE. V shed 0 bases and J 3 bases; nucleotides not matched to a gene: 0. This CDR3 is built from 16 residues. The CDR3 DNA follows: TGTGCCAGCAGCGTAGGGACTAGCGGGAGGGAAGAGACCCAGTACTTC. The encoded protein is CASSVGTSGREETQYF.

The chain joins TRBV28 to TRBJ2-5, with 7 bases matching TRBD2. Germline V CDR1 and CDR2: MDHEN, SYDVKM. CDR3 length: 15 residues. Unmatched junction bases numbered 11, after V lost 7 bases and J lost 3 bases. DNA for the CDR3: TGTGCCAGCACCGAGGGGAGGGGTGGAGAAGAGACCCAGTACTTC. Protein product: CASTEGRGGEETQYF.

J is TRBJ2-1 and V is TRBV20-1, with TRBD2 matching over 12 bases. CDR3 length equals 15 residues. Germline CDR1 reads DFQATT; CDR2 reads SNEGSKA (reference sequence). V shed 3 bases, J shed 9 bases, and the junction held 9 bases outside the gene matches. CDR3 residues: CSASRASGRDGEQFF. The DNA of the CDR3 is TGCAGTGCTAGTAGGGCTAGCGGGAGGGACGGTGAGCAGTTCTTC.

The chain couples TRBV14 to TRBJ1-2, with 10 bases matching TRBD1. J lost 6 bases, V lost 2 bases, and 9 bases had no gene match. The germline V gene encodes CDR1 SGHDN and CDR2 FVKESK. The CDR3 length is 16 residues. The CDR3, as DNA: TGTGCCAGCAGCCAACTAGGGGACAGGGGTCCCGATGGCTACACCTTC. Translated: CASSQLGDRGPDGYTF.

The chain links TRBV7-2 to TRBJ2-5; 7 nucleotides align to TRBD2. V shed 1 base and J 4 bases; nucleotides not matched to a gene: 6. The CDR3 is made up of 15 amino acids. Germline loops: CDR1 SGHTA, CDR2 FQGNSA. CDR3 sequence reads: CASSLDGRERETQYF. CDR3 DNA sequence: TGTGCCAGCAGCTTAGATGGGCGGGAGAGAGAGACCCAGTACTTC. The whole variable domain, filled in from reference TRBV7-2 and TRBJ2-5, reads GAGVSQSPSNKVTEKGKDVELRCDPISGHTALYWYRQSLGQGLEFLIYFQGNSAPDKSGLPSDRFSAERTGGSVSTLTIQRTQQEDSAVYLCASSLDGRERETQYFGPGTRLLVL.

The chain recombines TRBV5-1 with TRBJ2-7; D is undetermined. The CDR3 sequence is 11 residues long. CDR1 and CDR2 from the germline V gene are SGHRS and YFSETQ. Deletions cut 1 base from V and 7 bases from J, with 6 bases between. Here the CDR3 reads CASSLTGEQYF. Written as DNA, the CDR3 is TGCGCCAGCAGCTTGACCGGGGAGCAGTACTTC.